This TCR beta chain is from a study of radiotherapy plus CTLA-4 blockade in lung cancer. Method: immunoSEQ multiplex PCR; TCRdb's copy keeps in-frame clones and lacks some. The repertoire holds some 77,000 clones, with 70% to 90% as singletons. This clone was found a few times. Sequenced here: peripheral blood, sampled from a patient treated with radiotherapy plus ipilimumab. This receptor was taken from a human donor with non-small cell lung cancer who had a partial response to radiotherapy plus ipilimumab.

The CDR3 bases are TGTGCCTCTCAACTGAGCTCTGGAAACACCATATATTTT. Translation gives CASQLSSGNTIYF. The V gene is TRBV10-3, the J gene TRBJ1-3; D not certain. CDR3 length equals 13 residues. Germline CDR1 reads ENHRY; CDR2 reads SYGVKD. Trimming pared 11 bases from V and 0 bases from J, leaving 11 bases between.